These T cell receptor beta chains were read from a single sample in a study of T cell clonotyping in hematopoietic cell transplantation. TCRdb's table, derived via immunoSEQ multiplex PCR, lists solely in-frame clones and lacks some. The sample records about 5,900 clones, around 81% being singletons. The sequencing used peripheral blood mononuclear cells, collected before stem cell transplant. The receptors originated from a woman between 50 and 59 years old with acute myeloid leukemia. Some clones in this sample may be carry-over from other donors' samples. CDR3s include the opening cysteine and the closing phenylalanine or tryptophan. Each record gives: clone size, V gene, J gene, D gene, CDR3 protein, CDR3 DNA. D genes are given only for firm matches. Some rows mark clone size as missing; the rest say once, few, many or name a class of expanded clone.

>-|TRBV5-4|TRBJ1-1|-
CASSRGDTEAFF
TGTGCCAGCAGCCGGGGTGACACTGAAGCTTTCTTT
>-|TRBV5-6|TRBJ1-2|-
CASSQLFYWDDGYTF
TGTGCCAGCAGCCAACTATTTTATTGGGATGATGGCTACACCTTC
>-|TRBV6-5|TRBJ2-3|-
CASSYPDTQYF
TGTGCCAGCAGTTACCCAGATACGCAGTATTTT
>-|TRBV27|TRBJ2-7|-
CASSLRSALGEQYF
TGTGCCAGCAGTTTACGGTCGGCCCTCGGCGAGCAGTACTTC
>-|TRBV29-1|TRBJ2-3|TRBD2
CTRALAGGNTDTQYF
TGCACCAGAGCCCTAGCGGGAGGAAACACAGATACGCAGTATTTT
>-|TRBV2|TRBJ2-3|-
CASSEWDVDTQYF
TGTGCCAGCAGTGAGTGGGACGTTGATACGCAGTATTTT
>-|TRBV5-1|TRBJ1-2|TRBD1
CASGTGNYGYTF
TGCGCCAGCGGGACAGGGAACTATGGCTACACCTTC
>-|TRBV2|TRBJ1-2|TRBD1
CASSADRGGQGFF
TGTGCCAGCAGCGCGGACAGGGGTGGTCAGGGCTTCTTC
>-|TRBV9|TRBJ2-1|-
CASSPLGLGNEQFF
TGTGCCAGCAGCCCGCTGGGGCTTGGGAATGAGCAGTTCTTC
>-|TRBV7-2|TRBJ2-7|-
CASSFSPAYEQYF
TGTGCCAGCAGCTTCTCCCCTGCCTACGAGCAGTACTTC
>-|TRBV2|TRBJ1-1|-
CASMENTEAFF
TGTGCCAGCATGGAGAACACTGAAGCTTTCTTT
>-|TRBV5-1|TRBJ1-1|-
CASTGMGPNTEAFF
TGCGCCAGCACCGGGATGGGGCCGAACACTGAAGCTTTCTTT
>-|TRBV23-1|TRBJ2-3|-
CANSFGSPDTQYF
TGCGCCAACTCGTTCGGGTCTCCGGATACGCAGTATTTT
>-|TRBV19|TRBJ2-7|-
CASSTGPGAEQYF
TGTGCCAGTAGTACTGGACCAGGAGCCGAGCAGTACTTC
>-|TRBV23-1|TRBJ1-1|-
CARESGGPANTEAFF
TGCGCCAGAGAGTCAGGAGGGCCCGCGAACACTGAAGCTTTCTTT
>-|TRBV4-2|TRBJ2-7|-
CASSQGGGGYEQYF
TGTGCCAGCAGCCAAGGAGGGGGAGGCTACGAGCAGTACTTC
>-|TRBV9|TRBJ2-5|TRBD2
CASTLGGGGAGETQYF
TGTGCCAGCACCCTGGGAGGCGGGGGGGCCGGAGAGACCCAGTACTTC
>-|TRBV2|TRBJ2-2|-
CASSLTRLGELFF
TGTGCCAGCAGCTTGACTAGGTTGGGGGAGCTGTTTTTT
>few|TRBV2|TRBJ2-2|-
CASSLTGMAGELFF
TGTGCCAGCAGTCTTACAGGGATGGCCGGGGAGCTGTTTTTT
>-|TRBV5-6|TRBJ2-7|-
CASSFGDNSYEQYF
TGTGCCAGCAGCTTTGGGGACAACTCCTACGAGCAGTACTTC
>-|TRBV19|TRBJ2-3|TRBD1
CASSMRDRVADTQYF
TGTGCCAGTAGTATGCGGGACAGGGTTGCAGATACGCAGTATTTT
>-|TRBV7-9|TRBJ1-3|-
CANLKVTPYSGNTIYF
TGTGCCAACTTAAAGGTTACCCCTTACTCTGGAAACACCATATATTTT
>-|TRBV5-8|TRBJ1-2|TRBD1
CASSPGGVGYTF
TGTGCCAGCAGCCCAGGGGGGGTTGGCTACACCTTC
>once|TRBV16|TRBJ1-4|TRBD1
CASSRDRGPSTNEKLFF
TGTGCCAGCAGTCGGGACAGGGGGCCGTCAACTAATGAAAAACTGTTTTTT
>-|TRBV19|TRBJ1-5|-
CASSINVDQPQHF
TGTGCCAGTAGTATAAACGTTGATCAGCCCCAGCATTTT
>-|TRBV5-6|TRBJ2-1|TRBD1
CASSLPGQGAMNEQFF
TGTGCCAGCAGCTTACCGGGACAGGGGGCAATGAATGAGCAGTTCTTC
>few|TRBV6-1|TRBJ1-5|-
CASSTRWADNQPQHF
TGTGCCAGCAGCACCCGGTGGGCCGACAATCAGCCCCAGCATTTT